This T cell receptor beta chain was documented in a study of blood T cell repertoires in COVID-19. Sequencing was performed with immunoSEQ multiplex PCR; in TCRdb, only in-frame clones are kept and a portion is missing. The sample has roughly 300,000 clones, roughly 86% seen once. V was pared by 2 bases and J by 4 bases, with 13 bases of the junction left unmatched. This CDR3 has 20 amino acids. Germline CDR1 SGHRS, CDR2 YFSETQ. This chain uses TRBV5-1 with TRBJ1-6; 12 positions agree with TRBD1. Sample: peripheral blood. This receptor was taken from a woman in her 30s with COVID-19, enrolled during active disease. CDR3 loop: CASSLDRDRGQKGYNSPLHF. The CDR3 DNA reads as TGCGCCAGCAGCTTAGACCGGGACAGGGGGCAGAAAGGGTATAATTCACCCCTCCACTTT.